Listed here are 16 T cell receptor beta chains from one sample, sequenced in a study of shared clonotypes between healthy human individuals. Measured with immunoSEQ multiplex PCR; TCRdb has only the in-frame clones, and not every one. The sample holds 1.6 million or so clones, roughly 96% seen once. The material sequenced was naive CD4+ T cells sorted from blood. Subset indicated: CD45RA+ positively selected. Receptors originate from a man aged 25-40 years in good health.

CDR3 DNA: TGCGCCAGCAGTGCCGCCGCTGCGGGTTATGAGCAGTTCTTC. Amino acids: CASSAAAAGYEQFF. The rearrangement uses TRBV10-1 and TRBJ2-1; TRBD2 might be the D (5 bases). Germline values: CDR1 WNHNN, CDR2 SYGVQD (reference sequence). The CDR3 runs 14 residues. Trimming took off 4 bases at V and 8 bases at J, with 15 bases between the two ends.

The J gene is TRBJ2-7, the V gene TRBV18; D perhaps matches TRBD2 (5 bases). Germline assignment: CDR1 KGHSH and CDR2 LQKENI. Deletions cut 1 base from V and 6 bases from J, with 10 bases between. The CDR3 spans 13 residues. The CDR3 region is CASSPRGVGEQYF. The DNA for the CDR3 is TGTGCCAGCTCACCACGGGGAGTCGGCGAGCAGTACTTC.

The chain joins TRBV7-9 to TRBJ2-1; 11 nucleotides align to TRBD2. The ends lost 5 bases at V and 9 bases at J; junction bases unmatched: 15. The CDR3 consists of 17 residues. Germline lookup yields CDR1 SEHNR and CDR2 FQNEAQ (reference sequence). CDR3 region: CASSPGTSGSGGSEQFF. CDR3 coding DNA: TGTGCCAGCAGCCCCGGAACTAGCGGGAGCGGTGGCAGTGAGCAGTTCTTC.

V and J are TRBV27 and TRBJ2-4, with D possibly called TRBD1 or TRBD2 (5 bases each). The CDR3 loop spans 17 amino acids. Trimming shortened V by 5 bases and J by 0 bases, and 17 bases separated the two germline ends. The germline CDR1 and CDR2 sequences are MNHEY and SMNVEV (reference sequence). In DNA, the CDR3 is TGTGCCAGCAGTGCCCCTCCTCTCGGGACAGCCAAAAACATTCAGTACTTC. It yields the protein CASSAPPLGTAKNIQYF.

V is TRBV27 and J is TRBJ2-2, with 10 bases aligning to TRBD1. The CDR3 loop spans 16 amino acids. V lost 6 bases and J lost 5; bases outside the gene matches: 9. Germline values: CDR1 MNHEY, CDR2 SMNVEV (reference sequence). CDR3 region: CASRTPGTGVTGELFF. The CDR3 DNA is TGTGCCAGCAGAACCCCCGGGACAGGGGTAACCGGGGAGCTGTTTTTT.

The chain has TRBV11-2 and TRBJ2-4, with D maybe TRBD1 (5 bases). Trimming cost V 4 bases and J 0 bases, with 7 bases left between them. The CDR3 has 14 amino acids. From germline, CDR1 is SGHAT and CDR2 FQNNGV. The CDR3 nucleotides are TGTGCCAGCAGCTCAAGGGGAGCCAAAAACATTCAGTACTTC. Its translation is CASSSRGAKNIQYF.

V usage is TRBV30 and J usage is TRBJ1-2; D not certain. The ends were cut back, 3 bases at V and 6 bases at J, with 8 bases in the middle. CDR3 length: 11 amino acids. Looked up from germline, CDR1 is GTSNPN and CDR2 is SVGIG (reference sequence). The CDR3 protein is CAWRLGDGYTF. CDR3 nucleotides: TGTGCCTGGAGGCTTGGCGATGGCTACACCTTC.

The chain combines TRBV5-3 with TRBJ1-1, with 10 nucleotides matching TRBD1. TRBV5-3 is placed among ORFs of uncertain function. The CDR3 is made up of 21 amino acids. V lost 4 bases, J lost 1 base, and 22 bases stayed unmatched. The CDR3 sequence is CARSVTGTGEGINMGNTEAFF. The CDR3 DNA follows: TGTGCCAGAAGCGTCACCGGGACAGGGGAGGGGATAAATATGGGGAACACTGAAGCTTTCTTT.

This clone has only one observation. The chain links TRBV10-3 to TRBJ1-3, with D hard to call. This CDR3 is 15 amino acids long. Deletions cut 4 bases from V and 0 bases from J, with 10 bases between. CDR1 and CDR2 (germline): ENHRY, SYGVKD. CDR3 residues: CAISGIRASGNTIYF. DNA for the CDR3: TGTGCCATCAGTGGAATCCGGGCCTCTGGAAACACCATATATTTT.

The gene calls are TRBV6-6 and TRBJ2-7; 13 bases fit TRBD2. Germline CDR1 reads MNHNY; CDR2 reads SVGAGI (reference sequence). J was trimmed by 6 bases and V by 6 bases; bases with no gene match: 5. CDR3 length equals 14 residues. CDR3 protein: CASSQTSGRREQYF. CDR3 in DNA: TGTGCCAGCAGCCAGACTAGCGGGAGGCGCGAGCAGTACTTC.

V and J are TRBV5-1 and TRBJ2-3, with D perhaps TRBD1 or TRBD2 (5 bases each). CDR1 and CDR2 (germline): SGHRS, YFSETQ. Trimming removed 4 bases at V and 5 bases at J, with 14 bases between. The CDR3 extends over 14 amino acids. For the CDR3, the DNA is TGCGCCAGCAGCGAAACCGGGGCCCAAGATACGCAGTATTTT. Encoded protein: CASSETGAQDTQYF.

The chain links TRBV5-1 to TRBJ2-2; 9 bases fit TRBD1. The ends lost 6 bases at V and 1 base at J; junction bases unmatched: 7. Germline lookup yields CDR1 SGHRS and CDR2 YFSETQ. This CDR3 is built from 16 residues. CDR3 amino acids: CASTTGGRLNTGELFF. CDR3 nucleotide sequence: TGCGCCAGCACCACAGGGGGCCGGTTGAACACCGGGGAGCTGTTTTTT.

The V call is TRBV5-4, the J call TRBJ2-2; a weak D match, TRBD2 (5 bases). V was cut by 1 base and J by 5 bases, with 12 bases left in between. Germline V lookup: CDR1 SGHNT, CDR2 YYREEE (reference sequence). This CDR3 has 15 residues. The CDR3 here is CASSLRADPTGELFF. The CDR3 nucleotides read TGTGCCAGCAGCTTGCGAGCGGATCCTACCGGGGAGCTGTTTTTT.

The rearrangement joins TRBV7-9 to TRBJ2-2; 7 positions match TRBD2. V dropped 0 bases and J dropped 5; count of bases not matched to a gene: 9. CDR3 size: 17 residues. Per germline, CDR1 SEHNR and CDR2 FQNEAQ (reference sequence). The CDR3 DNA sequence: TGTGCCAGCAGCTTAGCGACTGGCGGGAGCTATACCGGGGAGCTGTTTTTT. Translation: CASSLATGGSYTGELFF.

The gene calls are TRBV5-8 and TRBJ2-1, with D perhaps matching TRBD2 (7 bases). Germline-derived CDR1 and CDR2 are SGHTS and YDEGEE. V lost 2 bases, J lost 10 bases, and 13 bases lay in between. This CDR3 comprises 13 residues. CDR3 protein: CASSFQGRGEQFF. CDR3 coding DNA: TGTGCCAGCAGCTTTCAGGGGCGGGGGGAGCAGTTCTTC.

V usage is TRBV28 and J usage is TRBJ2-7; TRBD2 might be the D (5 bases). V was shortened by 5 bases and J by 5 bases, with 10 bases between the two germline ends. CDR3 length: 12 residues. The germline CDR1 and CDR2 sequences are MDHEN and SYDVKM. This chain's CDR3 is CASSIGADEQYF. The CDR3, as DNA: TGTGCCAGCAGTATAGGAGCGGACGAGCAGTACTTC.